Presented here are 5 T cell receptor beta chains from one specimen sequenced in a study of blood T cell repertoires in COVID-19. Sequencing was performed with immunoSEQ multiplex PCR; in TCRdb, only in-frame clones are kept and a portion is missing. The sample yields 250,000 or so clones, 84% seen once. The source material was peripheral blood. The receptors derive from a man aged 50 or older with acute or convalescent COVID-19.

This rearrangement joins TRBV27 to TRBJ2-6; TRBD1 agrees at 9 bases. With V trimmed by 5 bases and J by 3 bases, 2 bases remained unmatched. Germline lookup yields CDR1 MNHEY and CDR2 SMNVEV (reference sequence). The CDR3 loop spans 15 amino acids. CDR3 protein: CASSTGGVGANVLTF. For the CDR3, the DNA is TGTGCCAGCAGTACAGGGGGCGTTGGGGCCAACGTCCTGACTTTC. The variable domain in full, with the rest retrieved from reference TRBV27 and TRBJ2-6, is EAQVTQNPRYLITVTGKKLTVTCSQNMNHEYMSWYRQDPGLGLRQIYYSMNVEVTDKGDVPEGYKVSRKEKRNFPLILESPSPNQTSLYFCASSTGGVGANVLTFGAGSRLTVL.

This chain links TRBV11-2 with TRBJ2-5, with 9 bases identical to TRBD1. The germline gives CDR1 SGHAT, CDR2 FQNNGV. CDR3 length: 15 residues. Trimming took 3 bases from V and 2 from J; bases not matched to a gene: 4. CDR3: CASSFQGQGQETQYF. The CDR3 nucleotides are TGTGCCAGCAGCTTCCAAGGACAGGGGCAAGAGACCCAGTACTTC.

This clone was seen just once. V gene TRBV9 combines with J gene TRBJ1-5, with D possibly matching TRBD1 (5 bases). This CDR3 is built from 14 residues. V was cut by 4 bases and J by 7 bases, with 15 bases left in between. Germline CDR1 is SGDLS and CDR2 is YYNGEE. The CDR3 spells CASSRGGLNQPQHF. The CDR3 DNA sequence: TGTGCCAGCAGCCGGGGGGGATTAAACCAGCCCCAGCATTTT.

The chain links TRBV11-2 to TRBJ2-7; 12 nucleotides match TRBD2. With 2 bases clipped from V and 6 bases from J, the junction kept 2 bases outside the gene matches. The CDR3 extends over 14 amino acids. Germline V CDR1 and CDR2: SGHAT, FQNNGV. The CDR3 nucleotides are TGTGCCAGCAGCTTACTAGCGGGGGGGTTCGAGCAGTACTTC. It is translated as CASSLLAGGFEQYF.

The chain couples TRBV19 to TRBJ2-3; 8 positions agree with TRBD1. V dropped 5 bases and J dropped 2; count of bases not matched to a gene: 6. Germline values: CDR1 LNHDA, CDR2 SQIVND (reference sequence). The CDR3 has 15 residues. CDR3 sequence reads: CASSLRTGSTDTQYF. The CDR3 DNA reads TGTGCCAGTAGTCTCCGGACAGGGTCCACAGATACGCAGTATTTT.